Given below is one TCR beta chain in context. This clone's antigen is unknown. No base-level quality is on record; no much larger clone is a single base apart. These data are taken from a study of CD8 T cells in Susac syndrome (dated by TCRdb to the late 2010s). About the full investigation: The study used repertoire sequencing to test whether antigen drove CD8+ T cell activation and differentiation in Susac syndrome. What the work shows at the level of the full study, not this receptor alone: The number of individuals in the TCR sequencing and HLA analysis was recognized as being relatively small.

Peripheral blood CD8+ and CD4+ T cells from healthy donors, Susac syndrome patients and multiple sclerosis patients were profiled using high-throughput TCR beta sequencing. Healthy donors were age- and sex-matched controls. CD8+ TEMRA cells were enriched by FACS, while bulk CD8+ and CD4+ T cells were purified by magnetic negative isolation. Blood was drawn into EDTA tubes, processed within 24 hours, and PBMCs were isolated by density gradient centrifugation. PBMCs destined for TCR sequencing were cryopreserved in liquid nitrogen and later thawed in a 37 °C water bath. The sorted or isolated CD4+, CD8+ and CD8+ TEMRA cells had a purity of 90% or higher. V gives up 4 bases and J gives up 5 bases, and the segment between their germline ends measures 12 bases. Sequences SGDLS (CDR1) and YYNGEE (CDR2) are obtained from the germline V gene. The CDR3 contains 13 residues, cysteine and phenylalanine counted. Only the CDR3 part of the read is kept: 39 bases, read in frame from the first base.

RNA was extracted using the RNeasy kit, and about 0.5 to 1 microgram was reverse transcribed with random hexamers. The immunoSEQ multiplex PCR assay, covering 54 Vbeta and 13 Jbeta segments, was used to amplify TCR beta CDR3 regions. PCR amplification bias was corrected using a synthetic template baseline for primer optimization and computational correction. The original methods were these. Reads were assigned to V, D and J genes according to IMGT and analyzed in immunoSEQ Analyzer, with only productive sequences retained. Clonality was calculated as one minus the Shannon entropy normalized by log2 of the number of productive unique sequences. For each patient and control, public and private clones were evaluated among the 100 most prevalent clones. A clone was defined as Susac-specific if it was absent from the healthy and MS cohorts, from more than 850 published viral clones and from other ImmuneACCESS disease sequences. TCRdb trimmed the raw reads at Q25, called clones with MiXCR and kept productive beta chains. Identical CDR3 protein sequences are pooled into one entry, listed with their most common genes and DNA. The V and J calls and clone size are TCRdb's, not the authors'. The sample contains about 210,000 distinct CDR3 sequences, about 95% of them found a single time. The leading ten clones occupy 0.095% to 0.12% of the sample.

This TCR derives from a human donor in good health. Material for sequencing was CD4+ T cells from PBMCs. This chain is built from TRBV9 and TRBJ2-5; the D gene is unclear. For the CDR3, the sequence is CASSTPGVETQYF. In nucleotides, the sequence is TGTGCCAGCAGCACTCCGGGCGTGGAGACCCAGTACTTC. Beyond the CDR3, the reference TRBV9 and TRBJ2-5 genes provide the residues; the full variable domain reads: DSGVTQTPKHLITATGQRVTLRCSPRSGDLSVYWYQQSLDQGLQFLIQYYNGEERAKGNILERFSAQQFPDLHSELNLSSLELGDSALYFCASSTPGVETQYFGPGTRLLVL.